This T cell receptor (beta chain) comes out of a study of tumor and adjacent non-tumor tissue in lung cancer. For the study at large: There were around 11 adenocarcinoma, a couple of squamous cell carcinoma and 1 small cell lung cancer cases.

Three rounds of nested PCR, following a modified ARM-PCR protocol, produced the TCRbeta library. TCRdb called the multiplex PCR reads again in MiXCR, with one record for every CDR3 protein. The table includes about 110,000 distinct CDR3 sequences, more than 70% detected once. There are 13 residues in the CDR3. Per the germline V gene, CDR1 is SQVTM and CDR2 is ANQGSEA. For this clonotype: What it recognizes is unknown. This clone may be a read error of a much larger clone one base away.

RNA was extracted from bulk tissue without any cell sorting. Study-wide results and caveats: Compared with tumor, normal lung showed significantly lower TCR diversity. Top 100 clones took a larger repertoire share in normal lung.

The sample taken for sequencing was lung tumor tissue. This chain connects TRBV29-1 to TRBJ1-1; TRBD1 aligns across 8 bases. This TCR was recovered from a woman in her sixties or seventies with non-small cell lung cancer. The CDR3 region is CNVSKGGTGEAFF. The CDR3 bases are TGCAACGTTTCAAAGGGTGGGACAGGTGAAGCTTTCTTT.